The T cell receptor (beta chain) described here comes from a study of human T cells and chemical hapten exposure (dated by TCRdb to about 2021). Regarding the study in general: For sensitization, 2% DPC in acetone was applied to a 2 cm by 2 cm area of upper inner arm skin. Peripheral blood TCR repertoire changes were tracked in vivo in alopecia patients during primary and secondary sensitization to the hapten diphenylcyclopropenone (DPC). Libraries were pooled for sequencing, and variation in per-sample TCR yields was attributed mainly to small differences in library volumes within the pool. Patch testing on the upper back used Finn chambers containing 0.01% DPC, with scoring done after 6 days according to International Contact Dermatitis Research Group standards. The patient cohort, mostly female, included alopecia areata with under or over 50% scalp involvement, alopecia totalis and alopecia universalis. Blood samples were taken from patients before sensitization (week 0) and at 2, 6 and about 24 weeks after DPC sensitization. Weekly therapeutic DPC doses were additionally applied to the scalp of patients throughout the approximately 25-week study period. For TCR sequencing, blood came from 25 to 30 alopecia patients at anywhere from one to four time points (pre-sensitization, 2, 6 and 24 weeks).

Library preparation was by RACE. For sequencing, a NextSeq 500 was employed. During library preparation, unique molecular identifiers were attached to individual cDNA molecules so that TCRs could be counted quantitatively and reproducibly. For every blood RNA sample, sequencing covered both the TCR alpha and TCR beta chains. In the authors' own workflow: A median of roughly 100,000 TCRs per sample was observed, with a range of about 23,224 to 700,000. V, J and CDR3 annotation of the TCR reads was performed with the Decombinator software suite. Every sample was subsampled to the same number of TCRs (28,000) for the PS versus PT1 abundance plots. Expanded TCRs were defined as absent before sensitization and observed at least eight times at the 2-week time point. The public reads were run again by TCRdb, first through fastp at Q25 and then through MiXCR, and only productive beta chains were kept. One record per CDR3 amino acid sequence lists the most common genes and DNA. In this record, the V and J calls reflect TCRdb's handling and not the investigators' own analysis. The sample table lists more than 75,000 distinct CDR3 sequences, 10% of them with a count of one. The top ten clones comprise roughly 2.3% of the sample.

Clipping removes 3 bases from V and 4 bases from J, with 4 as the unmatched junction base count. From the cysteine through the phenylalanine, the CDR3 covers 13 amino acids. Kept here is only the CDR3 DNA, which spans 39 bases and is read in frame from base 1. The germline V gene (reference sequence) supplies CDR1 DFQATT and CDR2 SNEGSKA. This clonotype was picked up many times. Its specific antigen is unknown. Base-call qualities are not available, and no considerably larger clone is one nucleotide away. The sample's time point, from its label and the paper: patch test 2, 6 weeks after DPC sensitization. Per the publication, the treatment or condition label means: therapeutic diphenylcyclopropenone sensitization with weekly scalp DPC. Blood at each patch-test visit was drawn before the patch test was applied. Eligible patients were aged 18 to 70, diagnosed with alopecia, deemed suitable for DPC therapy, and excluded if pregnant. Total RNA was isolated from unfractionated whole blood collected in Tempus Blood RNA tubes.

Study-wide conclusions, independent of this receptor: Patch test score correlated positively with the number of PT1 expanded TCRs, reaching significance at thresholds 8, 16 and 32 but not at 4. All patients had alopecia, a presumed autoimmune disease, so their immune response might differ from that of healthy individuals. Repeated subsampling changed both the strength of the expansion versus patch-test correlation and the threshold at which the correlation became significant. The number of TCRs above 1 in 1000 frequency did not change with DPC sensitization; there was no evidence of global repertoire structure alterations. Significantly more large CDR3 similarity clusters were formed by expanded TCRs than by pre-sensitization or healthy control sets, consistent with antigen-driven responses.

The receptor was derived from a woman aged 25-40 years with alopecia areata. Some clones in this sample may be carry-over from other donors' samples. The specimen comprised whole blood, sampled in connection with sensitization to the hapten diphenylcyclopropenone (DPC). In this chain, TRBV20-1 is recombined with TRBJ2-7; TRBD1 agrees with 9 junctional bases. The sequenced DNA: TGCAGTGCTAGTCGGGACAGGGTATACGAGCAGTACTTC. It specifies CSASRDRVYEQYF.